Presented here are 29 T cell receptor beta chains from one specimen sequenced in a study of blood T cell repertoires in COVID-19. Libraries were prepared by immunoSEQ multiplex PCR; TCRdb keeps only in-frame clonotypes and omits some of them. This sample has roughly 300,000 clones, with just over 85% found just once. Sequences were obtained from PBMCs or T cells enriched from blood (not recorded which). These receptors originate from a woman aged 40 to 50 with acute COVID-19.

The V call is TRBV18, the J call TRBJ2-7; possible D gene TRBD2, 6 bases. Germline CDR1 is KGHSH and CDR2 is LQKENI. Deletions cut 4 bases from V and 0 bases from J, with 10 bases between. The CDR3 extends over 14 amino acids. The CDR3 sequence is CASSQVADSYEQYF. The CDR3 DNA is TGTGCCAGCTCACAGGTAGCGGACTCCTACGAGCAGTACTTC.

The V call is TRBV29-1, the J call TRBJ2-2, with 7 bases aligning to TRBD1. The V gene's germline CDR1 is SQVTM and CDR2 ANQGSEA. The V and J ends lost 6 bases and 2 bases, in that order; junction bases with no gene match: 6. The CDR3 has 14 residues. The CDR3 here is CSVLTGINTGELFF. The CDR3 region has the DNA TGCAGCGTCTTGACAGGGATAAACACCGGGGAGCTGTTTTTT.

The table lists this clone with a count of one. The chain links TRBV25-1 to TRBJ2-7, with a weak D call TRBD1 (6 bases). V shed 3 bases and J shed 5 bases, with 14 bases lying between them. From germline, CDR1 is MGHDK and CDR2 SYGVNS. The CDR3 covers 14 residues. CDR3 DNA: TGTGCCAGCAGTGACGCAGGGGCTAACGACGAGCAGTACTTC. Its translation is CASSDAGANDEQYF.

The J gene is TRBJ2-2, the V gene TRBV10-3; TRBD1 matches at 11 bases. Germline CDR1 ENHRY, CDR2 SYGVKD. The CDR3 runs 15 residues. Trimming at V came to 7 bases and at J to 4 bases, leaving 5 bases not matched to a gene. Here the CDR3 reads CAIMSGTGGTGELFF. The CDR3 DNA sequence: TGTGCCATCATGAGCGGGACAGGGGGCACCGGGGAGCTGTTTTTT.

The chain has TRBV7-3 and TRBJ2-1; D possibly corresponds to TRBD2 (7 bases). The CDR3 runs 17 residues. V was trimmed by 4 bases and J by 2 bases, leaving 18 bases between them. Per the germline V gene, CDR1 is SGHTA and CDR2 is FQGTGA. CDR3 nucleotides: TGTGCCAGCAGCTCCAAGGGGGGGCGGGGCCCCTACAATGAGCAGTTCTTC. Its translation is CASSSKGGRGPYNEQFF. Supplemented by reference TRBV7-3 and TRBJ2-1, the full variable domain reads GAGVSQTPSNKVTEKGKYVELRCDPISGHTALYWYRQSLGQGPEFLIYFQGTGAADDSGLPNDRFFAVRPEGSVSTLKIQRTERGDSAVYLCASSSKGGRGPYNEQFFGPGTRLTVL.

Only one count was recorded for this clone. The rearrangement joins TRBV20-1 to TRBJ1-2, with TRBD1 matching 7 bases. This CDR3 contains 14 residues. The germline V gene has CDR1 DFQATT and CDR2 SNEGSKA (reference sequence). Losses at the gene ends were 3 bases for V and 7 bases for J; bases not matched to a gene: 11. The CDR3 spells CSASPTGSLVGYTF. The DNA of the CDR3 is TGCAGTGCTAGTCCGACAGGGAGCCTCGTTGGCTACACCTTC.

The rearrangement uses TRBV15 and TRBJ2-2; 8 bases are shared with TRBD2. Germline V CDR1 and CDR2: LNHNV, YYDKDF (reference sequence). V lost 7 bases, J lost 3 bases, and 19 bases stayed unmatched. The CDR3 contains 19 residues. CDR3 in amino acids: CATTGVSIGGGLDTGELFF. The DNA of the CDR3 is TGTGCCACCACGGGAGTATCTATCGGGGGGGGCCTAGACACCGGGGAGCTGTTTTTT.

This sequence joins TRBV4-1 and TRBJ2-1; the D is unclear. The CDR3 covers 17 residues. CDR1 and CDR2 (germline): MGHRA, YSYEKL. The V end lost 1 base, the J end lost 2 bases, and 15 bases lay between the germline ends. This CDR3 reads CASSQVIGAYPYNEQFF. The CDR3 DNA sequence: TGCGCCAGCAGCCAAGTCATCGGAGCTTACCCCTACAATGAGCAGTTCTTC.

This chain connects TRBV7-9 to TRBJ2-7, with 8 bases that match TRBD2. CDR3 length: 18 amino acids. Germline trimming cut 0 bases from V and 2 bases from J; bases unmatched to any gene: 12. Germline V gives CDR1 SEHNR, CDR2 FQNEAQ (reference sequence). CDR3 loop: CASSLAGRRAGAAYEQYF. As DNA, the CDR3 is TGTGCCAGCAGCTTAGCGGGGAGGAGAGCGGGGGCAGCCTACGAGCAGTACTTC. Full variable domain (missing parts from reference TRBV7-9 and TRBJ2-7): DTGVSQNPRHKITKRGQNVTFRCDPISEHNRLYWYRQTLGQGPEFLTYFQNEAQLEKSRLLSDRFSAERPKGSFSTLEIQRTEQGDSAMYLCASSLAGRRAGAAYEQYFGPGTRLTVT.

The gene calls are TRBV27 and TRBJ1-1; TRBD1 is a possible D gene (6 bases). V was cut by 8 bases and J by 0 bases, with 16 bases left in between. CDR1 is MNHEY, CDR2 SMNVEV, per germline (reference sequence). CDR3 length: 15 residues. Written as DNA, the CDR3 is TGTGCCAGCTGCCGGGACATCAGAGTGAACACTGAAGCTTTCTTT. This encodes CASCRDIRVNTEAFF.

The CDR3 DNA reads TGTGCCAGCAGCTTAGACGGGAGGTCAGAGACCCAGTACTTC. Protein: CASSLDGRSETQYF. V gene TRBV7-3 combines with J gene TRBJ2-5, with 7 bases that match TRBD2. The germline V gene has CDR1 SGHTA and CDR2 FQGTGA. The CDR3 contains 14 residues. V trimming: 2 bases; J trimming: 4 bases; junction bases outside the gene matches: 4.

The chain carries TRBV19 and TRBJ1-2; 7 positions agree with TRBD1. Trimming removed 5 bases from V and 4 bases from J; junction bases left unmatched: 10. CDR3 length equals 15 residues. Germline lookup yields CDR1 LNHDA and CDR2 SQIVND (reference sequence). CDR3 sequence reads: CASSPQTGLSYGYTF. The CDR3 region has the DNA TGTGCCAGTAGTCCACAGACAGGGCTAAGCTATGGCTACACCTTC.

This clone occurred many times. The chain has TRBV4-1 and TRBJ2-5; 7 nucleotides line up with TRBD2. The germline V gene has CDR1 MGHRA and CDR2 YSYEKL. The J segment lost 1 base and the V segment lost 1 base, leaving 6 bases of the junction unmatched. CDR3 length equals 16 residues. The CDR3 here is CASSQGTRVLQETQYF. The CDR3 DNA follows: TGCGCCAGCAGCCAAGGGACTAGGGTCCTCCAAGAGACCCAGTACTTC.

The CDR3 protein is CATSRGGQGYNEQFF. In nucleotides, the CDR3 is TGTGCCACCAGCAGAGGGGGACAGGGCTACAATGAGCAGTTCTTC. The V call is TRBV15, the J call TRBJ2-1, with TRBD1 matching over 9 bases. Unmatched junction bases numbered 1, after V lost 1 base and J lost 3 bases. Germline V gives CDR1 LNHNV, CDR2 YYDKDF (reference sequence). This CDR3 region has 15 residues.

V usage is TRBV3-1 (or the pseudogene TRBV3-2) and J usage is TRBJ1-1, with a tentative D call TRBD1 (5 bases). The germline V gene has CDR1 LGHDT and CDR2 YNNKEL (reference sequence). The CDR3 runs to 15 residues. Trimming removed 7 bases at V and 0 bases at J, with 15 bases between. CDR3 sequence reads: CASMSAGMMNTEAFF. The CDR3 coding sequence is TGTGCCAGCATGTCGGCAGGGATGATGAACACTGAAGCTTTCTTT.

The genes are TRBV3-1 (or the pseudogene TRBV3-2) and TRBJ2-7; 7 positions agree with TRBD1. J lost 0 bases, V lost 1 base, and 21 bases had no gene match. The CDR3 is made up of 21 amino acids. From germline, CDR1 is LGHDT and CDR2 YNNKEL (reference sequence). The CDR3: CASSQVPETGSVCGGSYEQYF. Here the CDR3 DNA reads TGTGCCAGCAGCCAAGTTCCCGAGACAGGGTCGGTGTGTGGGGGCTCCTACGAGCAGTACTTC.

The chain joins TRBV12-3 or TRBV12-4 to TRBJ1-3; TRBD1 is a possible D gene (5 bases). The V and J ends lost 4 bases and 4 bases respectively, with 8 bases between them. The CDR3 runs to 13 residues. CDR3 loop: CASSWGGGNTIYF. The CDR3 nucleotides read TGTGCCAGCAGTTGGGGCGGAGGAAACACCATATATTTT.

This clone showed up just a few times. The V call is TRBV18, the J call TRBJ2-3, with 9 bases that match TRBD2. The CDR3 totals 16 residues. The germline V gene encodes CDR1 KGHSH and CDR2 LQKENI. V trimming: 4 bases; J trimming: 2 bases; junction bases outside the gene matches: 7. This CDR3 is CASSRERLAATDTQYF. The CDR3, as DNA: TGTGCCAGCTCACGGGAAAGACTAGCGGCCACAGATACGCAGTATTTT.

The chain employs TRBV5-5 and TRBJ1-4, with 10 bases matching TRBD1. The V gene's germline CDR1 is SGHKS and CDR2 YYEKEE (reference sequence). The CDR3 is 17 residues long. V shed 3 bases and J 5 bases; nucleotides not matched to a gene: 10. CDR3 nucleotides: TGTGCCAGCAGCTCATTGACAGGGGGCTCCGTAAATGAAAAACTGTTTTTT. It specifies CASSSLTGGSVNEKLFF.

The chain combines TRBV10-2 with TRBJ2-3, with D possibly TRBD1 on 5 matching bases. V lost 0 bases, J lost 4 bases, and 8 bases lay in between. CDR3 size: 14 residues. Per the germline V gene, CDR1 is WSHSY and CDR2 is SAAADI. In DNA, the CDR3 is TGCGCCAGCAGTGAGTCGACCAGGGCAGATACGCAGTATTTT. Its translation is CASSESTRADTQYF.

This sequence joins TRBV7-2 and TRBJ1-6; D remains ambiguous. The CDR3 loop spans 15 amino acids. Germline CDR1 and CDR2: SGHTA and FQGNSA. With 1 base removed from V and 5 bases from J, the gap between germline ends came to 9 bases. The CDR3 bases are TGTGCCAGCAGCTTAGGCCATAACAATAATTCACCCCTCCACTTT. Its translation is CASSLGHNNNSPLHF. Complete variable domain (other parts from reference TRBV7-2 and TRBJ1-6): GAGVSQSPSNKVTEKGKDVELRCDPISGHTALYWYRQSLGQGLEFLIYFQGNSAPDKSGLPSDRFSAERTGGSVSTLTIQRTQQEDSAVYLCASSLGHNNNSPLHFGNGTRLTVT.

This clone appeared a single time. V and J are TRBV28 and TRBJ1-5; D is perhaps TRBD1 (6 bases). This CDR3 is 17 amino acids long. Germline-derived CDR1 and CDR2 are MDHEN and SYDVKM. Trimming cost V 5 bases and J 1 base, with 18 bases left between them. The CDR3 coding sequence is TGTGCCAGCAGTCTTAGCCTGGGGGCGCGAAGCAATCAGCCCCAGCATTTT. The encoded protein is CASSLSLGARSNQPQHF.

The rearrangement uses TRBV7-3 and TRBJ1-2; a weak D match, TRBD1 (5 bases). V lost 1 base to trimming and J lost 7 bases, with 16 bases between them. This CDR3 is built from 15 residues. Germline assignment: CDR1 SGHTA and CDR2 FQGTGA. In DNA form, the CDR3 reads TGTGCCAGCAGCTTAAACGCCGGGGGTTTGGGTGGCTACACCTTC. Protein sequence: CASSLNAGGLGGYTF. Complete variable domain (other parts from reference TRBV7-3 and TRBJ1-2): GAGVSQTPSNKVTEKGKYVELRCDPISGHTALYWYRQSLGQGPEFLIYFQGTGAADDSGLPNDRFFAVRPEGSVSTLKIQRTERGDSAVYLCASSLNAGGLGGYTFGSGTRLTVV.

This rearrangement joins TRBV5-4 to TRBJ2-2; the match to TRBD2 covers 7 bases. The CDR3 totals 15 residues. Germline V gives CDR1 SGHNT, CDR2 YYREEE (reference sequence). V shed 2 bases, J shed 6 bases, and the junction held 7 bases outside the gene matches. CDR3 loop: CASSLTGGGPGELFF. The CDR3, as DNA: TGTGCCAGCAGCTTAACGGGGGGAGGGCCCGGGGAGCTGTTTTTT.

The chain couples TRBV9 to TRBJ2-1, with 9 bases identical to TRBD2. The CDR3 runs 16 residues. The V and J ends lost 0 bases and 4 bases, in that order; junction bases with no gene match: 5. The germline gives CDR1 SGDLS, CDR2 YYNGEE. This chain's CDR3 is CASSVDEAGGYNEQFF. DNA of the CDR3: TGTGCCAGCAGCGTAGACGAAGCGGGGGGTTACAATGAGCAGTTCTTC.

The V gene is TRBV6-5, the J gene TRBJ2-3; TRBD1 might be the D (6 bases). With 2 bases removed from V and 0 bases from J, the gap between germline ends came to 12 bases. Looked up from germline, CDR1 is MNHEY and CDR2 is SVGAGI. The length of the CDR3 is 16 residues. The CDR3 DNA follows: TGTGCCAGCAGTTACACAGGGACAACTAGCACAGATACGCAGTATTTT. This gives the protein CASSYTGTTSTDTQYF.

The V and J genes are TRBV3-1 (or the pseudogene TRBV3-2) and TRBJ2-4; maybe TRBD1 (5 bases). Trimming stripped 1 base from V and 0 bases from J, with 7 bases between. The CDR3 is 15 residues long. The V gene's germline CDR1 is LGHDT and CDR2 YNNKEL (reference sequence). DNA for the CDR3: TGTGCCAGCAGCCAAGGACAGCTAGCCAAAAACATTCAGTACTTC. This translates into CASSQGQLAKNIQYF.

The chain combines TRBV18 with TRBJ1-1; D gene ambiguous. Germline loops: CDR1 KGHSH, CDR2 LQKENI. This CDR3 is 15 amino acids long. V shed 3 bases and J shed 1 base, with 12 bases lying between them. Here the CDR3 DNA reads TGTGCCAGCTCACCCTCCGAGAGGGAGAACACTGAAGCTTTCTTT. Its translation: CASSPSERENTEAFF.

The J gene is TRBJ1-1, the V gene TRBV4-1; 10 nucleotides align to TRBD1. The CDR3 extends over 18 amino acids. CDR1 is MGHRA, CDR2 YSYEKL, per germline. V lost 1 base, J lost 4 bases, and 12 bases stayed unmatched. Here the CDR3 reads CASSQGYRDRGRVTEAFF. In nucleotides, the CDR3 is TGCGCCAGCAGCCAAGGGTACCGGGACAGGGGTCGGGTCACTGAAGCTTTCTTT.